Listed below are T cell receptor beta chains from one sample, sequenced in a study of shared clonotypes between healthy human individuals. Repertoires were generated with immunoSEQ multiplex PCR, while TCRdb's copy carries only in-frame clones and drops some. The sample includes some 500,000 clones, roughly 85% seen only once; the top ten take 9.5% to 15%. The sequencing sample was made of PBMCs. The receptors were gathered from a woman between 35 and 50 years old in good health. Some clones in this sample may be carry-over from other donors' samples. Each CDR3 is given with its conserved first and last residue. The D gene is left open where the match is weak. Not all rows give a size; the values are once, few, many and, for expanded clones, a class.

d_call clone_size j_call v_call cdr3_aa cdr3_nt
TRBD1 . TRBJ1-1 TRBV4-1 CASSQARQGALAEAFF TGCGCCAGCAGCCAAGCGCGGCAGGGGGCGTTAGCTGAAGCTTTCTTT
. . TRBJ2-3 TRBV9 CASSVGWVATDTQYF TGTGCCAGCAGCGTGGGGTGGGTGGCAACAGATACGCAGTATTTT
TRBD2 . TRBJ2-1 TRBV11-1 CASSLVGSGREQFF TGTGCCAGCAGCTTAGTTGGGTCCGGGAGGGAGCAGTTCTTC
. . TRBJ2-1 TRBV28 CASSPPGVSYNEQFF TGTGCCAGCAGTCCACCAGGGGTCTCCTACAATGAGCAGTTCTTC
. . TRBJ2-7 TRBV6-4 CASTETVRDQYF TGTGCCAGCACCGAGACTGTTAGGGATCAGTACTTC
. . TRBJ2-7 TRBV19 CASSQAPYEQYF TGTGCCAGTAGTCAGGCCCCCTACGAGCAGTACTTC
. . TRBJ1-2 TRBV30 CAWSPDTSNYGYTF TGTGCCTGGAGTCCGGACACCTCTAACTATGGCTACACCTTC
. . TRBJ1-2 TRBV28 CASSTPVVPGGYTF TGTGCCAGCAGTACCCCCGTGGTGCCGGGTGGCTACACCTTC
. . TRBJ2-5 TRBV6-5 CASSYLVAETQYF TGTGCCAGCAGTTACCTAGTTGCAGAGACCCAGTACTTC
. . TRBJ2-2 TRBV7-2 CASSLDGASGELFF TGTGCCAGCAGCTTAGATGGGGCATCAGGGGAGCTGTTTTTT
TRBD2 . TRBJ2-7 TRBV7-2 CASSKGLPSSYEQYF TGTGCCAGCAGCAAGGGACTACCTTCCTCCTACGAGCAGTACTTC
. . TRBJ2-5 TRBV27 CARTFTGPQETQYF TGTGCCAGAACGTTTACGGGCCCCCAAGAGACCCAGTACTTC
TRBD2 . TRBJ2-3 TRBV4-1 CASSQREGLTDTQYF TGCGCCAGCAGCCAGCGGGAGGGCCTAACAGATACGCAGTATTTT
TRBD2 . TRBJ2-2 TRBV10-2 CASSGPSGRGRELFF TGCGCCAGCAGTGGACCTAGCGGGAGAGGGAGGGAGCTGTTTTTT
TRBD1 once TRBJ1-5 TRBV28 CASSFRTGGSQPQHF TGTGCCAGCAGTTTTCGGACAGGGGGTAGTCAGCCCCAGCATTTT
. . TRBJ1-2 TRBV7-8 CASSLTANYGYTF TGTGCCAGCAGCTTGACAGCTAACTATGGCTACACCTTC
TRBD2 . TRBJ2-7 TRBV11-2 CASAPNLGGGFREQYF TGTGCCAGCGCCCCCAACCTGGGGGGGGGATTTCGCGAGCAGTACTTC
TRBD1 . TRBJ1-1 TRBV7-9 CASSGRQGSTEAFF TGTGCCAGCAGCGGGCGACAGGGGAGCACTGAAGCTTTCTTT
. . TRBJ1-4 TRBV28 CASSSLMRWSREKLFF TGTGCCAGCAGTTCCTTAATGCGTTGGTCGCGTGAAAAACTGTTTTTT
. . TRBJ1-1 TRBV5-1 CASSLVLANTEAFF TGCGCCAGCAGCTTGGTATTGGCGAACACTGAAGCTTTCTTT
TRBD1 few TRBJ1-1 TRBV27 CASSLRVQGWTEAFF TGTGCCAGCAGTTTAAGGGTACAGGGGTGGACTGAAGCTTTCTTT
TRBD2 . TRBJ2-1 TRBV5-1 CASSFLAGESGDEQFF TGCGCCAGCAGCTTCCTAGCGGGAGAGTCGGGGGATGAGCAGTTCTTC
. . TRBJ2-2 TRBV4-1 CASSQAIRGELFF TGCGCCAGCAGCCAAGCGATTAGGGGGGAGCTGTTTTTT
TRBD1 . TRBJ2-7 TRBV25-1 CASSPGTGGARSYEQYF TGTGCCAGCAGCCCAGGGACAGGGGGCGCCAGGTCCTACGAGCAGTACTTC
. few TRBJ2-1 TRBV15 CATSRDMSVDNEQFF TGTGCCACCAGCAGAGATATGAGCGTCGACAATGAGCAGTTCTTC
. few TRBJ1-3 TRBV11-1 CASSLNSGNTIYF TGTGCCAGCAGCTTAAACTCTGGAAACACCATATATTTT
TRBD2 . TRBJ2-7 TRBV4-1 CASSQDIIRPGLAGPAVF TGCGCCAGCAGCCAAGACATCATCCGCCCGGGACTAGCGGGCCCAGCGGTGTTC
TRBD2 few TRBJ2-1 TRBV7-7 CASSSTGLAGVNEQFF TGTGCTAGCAGCTCCACGGGACTAGCGGGAGTCAATGAGCAGTTCTTC
. many TRBJ1-1 TRBV4-2 CASSRTGSTEAFF TGTGCCAGCAGCCGTACAGGGAGCACTGAAGCTTTCTTT
. . TRBJ2-7 TRBV7-2 CASSLDLYEQYF TGTGCCAGCAGCTTAGACCTCTACGAGCAGTACTTC
. . TRBJ2-7 TRBV15 CATSRDQSEFPYEQYF TGTGCCACCAGCAGAGATCAGTCGGAGTTCCCCTACGAGCAGTACTTC
TRBD2 . TRBJ2-2 TRBV7-2 CASSPRLAGESGELFF TGTGCCAGCAGCCCCCGGTTAGCGGGAGAATCCGGGGAGCTGTTTTTT
. . TRBJ1-5 TRBV7-9 CASSLSLGGGPLSNQPQHF TGTGCCAGCAGCTTGTCCCTAGGGGGGGGACCCCTCTCGAATCAGCCCCAGCATTTT
TRBD1 . TRBJ1-3 TRBV5-5 CASSLWTGYYSGNTIYF TGTGCCAGCAGCTTGTGGACAGGGTATTACTCTGGAAACACCATATATTTT
. once TRBJ2-1 TRBV11-3 CASKVAAAYNEQFF TGTGCCAGCAAAGTGGCGGCAGCATACAATGAGCAGTTCTTC
TRBD1 . TRBJ1-5 TRBV28 CASSPGGGARFNQPQHF TGTGCCAGCAGCCCAGGGGGTGGGGCTCGATTCAATCAGCCCCAGCATTTT
. . TRBJ2-1 TRBV19 CASSIGGALGYNEQFF TGTGCCAGTAGTATAGGGGGAGCTTTGGGATACAATGAGCAGTTCTTC
. . TRBJ2-2 TRBV28 CASSEEGTGELFF TGTGCCAGCAGCGAGGAGGGTACCGGGGAGCTGTTTTTT
. few TRBJ1-5 TRBV19 CASSARGEAFQPQHF TGTGCCAGTAGTGCCCGGGGGGAAGCGTTTCAGCCCCAGCATTTT
. once TRBJ2-7 TRBV27 CASSLQGSGFHEQYF TGTGCCAGCAGTTTGCAGGGTTCCGGTTTCCACGAGCAGTACTTC
. . TRBJ1-1 TRBV30 CAWSRNRDTEAFF TGTGCCTGGAGTCGAAACAGGGACACTGAAGCTTTCTTT
. . TRBJ1-1 TRBV19 CASSIGGNTEAFF TGTGCCAGTAGTATCGGAGGGAACACTGAAGCTTTCTTT
. once TRBJ2-5 TRBV6-5 CASSYVGAQYF TGTGCCAGCAGTTACGTGGGGGCCCAGTACTTC
. . TRBJ1-3 TRBV7-8 CASSLQISSGNTIYF TGTGCCAGCAGCTTACAGATAAGCTCTGGAAACACCATATATTTT
. once TRBJ2-3 TRBV5-4 CASSQAPSTDTQYF TGTGCCAGCAGCCAGGCCCCTAGCACAGATACGCAGTATTTT